Presented here are 9 T cell receptor beta chains from one specimen sequenced in a study of shared clonotypes between healthy human individuals. Here immunoSEQ multiplex PCR was the method, and the copy in TCRdb shows in-frame clones only, minus some. This sample has 2 million to 2.5 million clones; about 95% occur once, and the top ten carry roughly 1%. Naive CD8 cells were CD45RO-negative, positively selected for CCR7, excluding terminally differentiated effector memory CD45RA+ cells. Source material: naive CD8+ T cells sorted from blood. These receptor sequences come from a man between 18 and 29 years old in good health.

The sample holds one count of this clone. This chain joins TRBV6-5 and TRBJ2-3; TRBD1 matches at 10 bases. Germline V CDR1 and CDR2: MNHEY, SVGAGI. V lost 4 bases to trimming and J lost 3 bases; unmatched junction nucleotides: 4. The CDR3 has 15 amino acids. In DNA form, the CDR3 reads TGTGCCAGCAGTTGGACAGGGGGAGGAACAGATACGCAGTATTTT. Translating gives CASSWTGGGTDTQYF.

With respect to this clone: Other DNA variants within this sample encode the same CDR3. The gene calls are TRBV5-1 and TRBJ2-7, with D perhaps assigned TRBD1 or TRBD2 (5 bases each). This CDR3 has 14 residues. The V end lost 0 bases, the J end lost 0 bases, and 7 bases lay between the germline ends. Germline loops: CDR1 SGHRS, CDR2 YFSETQ. This chain's CDR3 is CASSLAGPSYEQYF. Here the CDR3 DNA reads TGCGCCAGCAGCTTGGCGGGGCCCTCCTACGAGCAGTACTTC.

Points on this clone: Other DNA sequences in this specimen translate into the identical CDR3. The chain combines TRBV7-9 with TRBJ1-1; D is undetermined. Trimming stripped 1 base from V and 6 bases from J, with 6 bases between. This CDR3 contains 12 residues. CDR1 is SEHNR and CDR2 is FQNEAQ in the germline V gene (reference sequence). CDR3 loop: CASSLDGAEAFF. The DNA for the CDR3 is TGTGCCAGCAGCTTAGACGGGGCTGAAGCTTTCTTT. Full variable domain (outside the CDR3, taken from reference TRBV7-9 and TRBJ1-1): DTGVSQNPRHKITKRGQNVTFRCDPISEHNRLYWYRQTLGQGPEFLTYFQNEAQLEKSRLLSDRFSAERPKGSFSTLEIQRTEQGDSAMYLCASSLDGAEAFFGQGTRLTVV.

The chain joins TRBV10-2 to TRBJ2-7; either TRBD1 or TRBD2 may fit D (5 bases each). CDR3 length: 15 residues. CDR1 WSHSY and CDR2 SAAADI come from the germline V gene. Trimming removed 4 bases at V and 3 bases at J, with 16 bases between. The CDR3 DNA reads TGCGCCAGCAGTGCGGGACCCCAAGCCCTCTACGAGCAGTACTTC. Its translation: CASSAGPQALYEQYF.

The V and J genes are TRBV4-1 and TRBJ1-1, with 7 nucleotides matching TRBD1. J was trimmed by 4 bases and V by 2 bases; bases with no gene match: 7. The V gene's germline CDR1 is MGHRA and CDR2 YSYEKL. This CDR3 has 15 amino acids. As DNA, the CDR3 is TGCGCCAGCAGCCAAACACTGACAGGGATCACTGAAGCTTTCTTT. Protein product: CASSQTLTGITEAFF.

V usage is TRBV2 and J usage is TRBJ1-5; no definite D call. V lost 0 bases to trimming and J lost 6 bases, with 6 bases between them. Germline V gene lookup returns CDR1 SNHLY and CDR2 FYNNEI. This CDR3 comprises 13 residues. CDR3 amino acids: CASSEAWGQPQHF. For the CDR3, the DNA is TGTGCCAGCAGTGAAGCCTGGGGTCAGCCCCAGCATTTT. Looking up the rest from reference TRBV2 and TRBJ1-5 gives the full variable domain: EPEVTQTPSHQVTQMGQEVILRCVPISNHLYFYWYRQILGQKVEFLVSFYNNEISEKSEIFDDQFSVERPDGSNFTLKIRSTKLEDSAMYFCASSEAWGQPQHFGDGTRLSIL.

CDR3: CASSYDATYNEQFF. The CDR3 DNA reads TGTGCCAGTAGTTATGACGCTACCTACAATGAGCAGTTCTTC. The rearrangement uses TRBV19 and TRBJ2-1; D remains ambiguous. The CDR3 runs 14 residues. Trimming pared 5 bases from V and 2 bases from J, leaving 10 bases between. Germline values: CDR1 LNHDA, CDR2 SQIVND (reference sequence).

The chain is built from TRBV5-1 and TRBJ2-1; 7 bases align to TRBD1. The germline gives CDR1 SGHRS, CDR2 YFSETQ. This CDR3 comprises 16 residues. V was clipped by 1 base and J by 3 bases; unmatched bases: 7. The CDR3 DNA reads as TGCGCCAGCAGCTTGAATCCAGGGGGAAGCTACAATGAGCAGTTCTTC. Translating it yields CASSLNPGGSYNEQFF.

The J gene is TRBJ1-4, the V gene TRBV28; D unclear. V was trimmed by 5 bases and J by 8 bases, leaving 15 bases between them. The V gene's germline CDR1 is MDHEN and CDR2 SYDVKM. The CDR3 is 14 amino acids. In nucleotides, the CDR3 is TGTGCCAGCAGTCTCTGGGTGGGAGGAGAAAAACTGTTTTTT. This gives the protein CASSLWVGGEKLFF.